A single sample is the source of the 22 T cell receptor beta chains below, sequenced in a study of radiotherapy plus CTLA-4 blockade in lung cancer. TCRdb's table, derived via immunoSEQ multiplex PCR, lists solely in-frame clones and lacks some. This sample carries fewer than 95,000 clones, 83% of them seen once, and the ten largest clones take more than 0.75%. The input for sequencing was peripheral blood, taken from a patient treated with radiotherapy plus ipilimumab. All receptors come from a human donor with non-small cell lung cancer who had stable disease on radiotherapy plus ipilimumab.

The V gene is TRBV5-1, the J gene TRBJ2-3; 10 positions match TRBD1. Trimming cost V 0 bases and J 3 bases; bases outside gene matches: 1. The germline V gene has CDR1 SGHRS and CDR2 YFSETQ. The CDR3 is 15 amino acids. CDR3 residues: CASSLGQGATDTQYF. As DNA, the CDR3 is TGCGCCAGCAGCTTGGGACAGGGGGCAACAGATACGCAGTATTTT.

V usage is TRBV4-1 and J usage is TRBJ1-4, with TRBD1 matching 7 bases. In germline, CDR1 is MGHRA, CDR2 YSYEKL. This CDR3 contains 15 residues. The V gene end was trimmed by 4 bases and the J gene end by 2 bases; junction bases not matched to a gene: 4. The CDR3 bases are TGCGCCAGCAGCCGAGGGGGCCGGACTAATGAAAAACTGTTTTTT. Translating it yields CASSRGGRTNEKLFF.

The chain employs TRBV4-1 and TRBJ2-1; maybe TRBD2 (6 bases). The V and J ends lost 0 bases and 5 bases respectively, with 14 bases between them. The CDR3 is 16 residues long. CDR1 and CDR2 (germline): MGHRA, YSYEKL. Here the CDR3 reads CASSQDPLAPDNEQFF. CDR3 in DNA: TGCGCCAGCAGCCAAGACCCCCTAGCGCCTGACAATGAGCAGTTCTTC.

The V gene is TRBV28, the J gene TRBJ1-4; 10 bases are shared with TRBD1. The CDR3 loop spans 14 amino acids. Germline V gives CDR1 MDHEN, CDR2 SYDVKM. The ends lost 7 bases at V and 7 bases at J; junction bases unmatched: 6. CDR3 coding DNA: TGTGCCAGCACCCCCGGGACAGGGGCTGAAAAACTGTTTTTT. It encodes CASTPGTGAEKLFF.

The chain links TRBV14 to TRBJ2-1; D remains unclear. CDR1 is SGHDN, CDR2 FVKESK, per germline. The ends were cut back, 4 bases at V and 10 bases at J, with 11 bases in the middle. The CDR3 is 12 residues long. DNA of the CDR3: TGTGCCAGCAGCCTCTCCTCGGGCGAGCAGTTCTTC. Translation gives CASSLSSGEQFF.

The chain joins TRBV6-1 to TRBJ1-5, with no clear D. Looked up from germline, CDR1 is MNHNS and CDR2 is SASEGT. This CDR3 contains 13 residues. The ends were cut back, 3 bases at V and 4 bases at J, with 7 bases in the middle. CDR3 sequence: CASSEGINQPQHF. The CDR3 region has the DNA TGTGCCAGCAGTGAGGGGATAAATCAGCCCCAGCATTTT.

CDR3 sequence (DNA): TGCGCCAGCAGCCAAGATGATAATTTAGAGACCCAGTACTTC. It encodes CASSQDDNLETQYF. J is TRBJ2-5 and V is TRBV4-1; D ambiguous. CDR1 is MGHRA and CDR2 is YSYEKL in the germline V gene. Trimming took off 0 bases at V and 4 bases at J, with 9 bases between the two ends. The CDR3 loop spans 14 amino acids.

This chain connects TRBV10-2 to TRBJ1-2, with no clear D. V was pared by 7 bases and J by 2 bases, with 14 bases between. The CDR3 length is 14 residues. Germline CDR1 and CDR2: WSHSY and SAAADI. The CDR3 region is CASTDRERNYGYTF. The CDR3 coding sequence is TGCGCCAGCACGGACCGGGAACGAAACTATGGCTACACCTTC.

The rearrangement joins TRBV5-4 to TRBJ2-1; 7 bases fit TRBD1. Germline V gene data show CDR1 as SGHNT and CDR2 as YYREEE (reference sequence). V shed 5 bases, J shed 10 bases, and the junction held 6 bases outside the gene matches. CDR3 length: 12 amino acids. In DNA form, the CDR3 reads TGTGCCAGCAGTCTATGGACAGGCGAGCAGTTCTTC. This encodes CASSLWTGEQFF.

The chain uses TRBV6-1 and TRBJ2-7, with 8 nucleotides matching TRBD2. The CDR3 is made up of 13 amino acids. CDR1 MNHNS and CDR2 SASEGT come from the germline V gene. J gave up 3 bases and V 6 bases, and 4 bases lay outside the gene matches. The CDR3 region is CASSLAGYYEQYF. The CDR3 DNA sequence: TGTGCCAGCAGCTTAGCGGGGTACTACGAGCAGTACTTC.

This clone appeared a few times. The chain uses TRBV6-5 and TRBJ1-1; 8 bases line up with TRBD1. Trimming at V came to 7 bases and at J to 1 base, leaving 2 bases not matched to a gene. The CDR3 is made up of 13 amino acids. Per the germline V gene, CDR1 is MNHEY and CDR2 is SVGAGI. The CDR3 DNA follows: TGTGCCAGCAAAGGGACAGGGAACACTGAAGCTTTCTTT. It translates to CASKGTGNTEAFF.

This clone was counted between two and nine times. The V gene is TRBV9, the J gene TRBJ2-5; D may be TRBD1 or TRBD2 (6 bases each). This CDR3 spans 15 amino acids. V was pared by 4 bases and J by 0 bases, with 13 bases between. Germline V gene sequence: CDR1 SGDLS, CDR2 YYNGEE. This CDR3 reads CASSPRGQYQETQYF. CDR3 nucleotides: TGTGCCAGCAGCCCCCGGGGGCAGTACCAAGAGACCCAGTACTTC. The variable domain in full, with the rest retrieved from reference TRBV9 and TRBJ2-5, is DSGVTQTPKHLITATGQRVTLRCSPRSGDLSVYWYQQSLDQGLQFLIQYYNGEERAKGNILERFSAQQFPDLHSELNLSSLELGDSALYFCASSPRGQYQETQYFGPGTRLLVL.

The V gene is TRBV28, the J gene TRBJ2-5, with TRBD1 identical over 7 bases. Germline-derived CDR1 and CDR2 are MDHEN and SYDVKM. V shed 6 bases, J shed 5 bases, and the junction held 12 bases outside the gene matches. The CDR3 length is 15 residues. The CDR3 region is CASSGTDSVRETQYF. CDR3 bases: TGTGCCAGCAGCGGGACAGACTCCGTGAGGGAGACCCAGTACTTC.

Concerning this clone itself: The sample holds other DNA sequences that translate to the same CDR3. The V and J genes are TRBV28 and TRBJ1-2; the D is unclear. Trimming left V 5 bases short and J 4 bases short, with 11 bases between. The CDR3 spans 13 residues. Germline V CDR1 and CDR2: MDHEN, SYDVKM. The CDR3 DNA reads as TGTGCCAGCAGTCTCCAGTTGGTCTATGGCTACACCTTC. It codes for CASSLQLVYGYTF.

J is TRBJ2-3 and V is TRBV7-3, with D tentatively TRBD2 (6 bases). V lost 4 bases and J 10 bases, leaving 21 bases between the germline ends. The CDR3 consists of 15 residues. Germline V lookup: CDR1 SGHTA, CDR2 FQGTGA. CDR3 in DNA: TGTGCCAGCAGCTCAACCGGGACTCACCAACCGGCGCAGTATTTT. It codes for CASSSTGTHQPAQYF.

The chain uses TRBV11-3 and TRBJ2-5; the match to TRBD1 covers 7 bases. Trimming at V came to 1 base and at J to 4 bases, leaving 3 bases not matched to a gene. The CDR3 length is 14 residues. Germline V gives CDR1 SGHNT, CDR2 YENEEA. CDR3 coding DNA: TGTGCCAGCAGCTTAGGAACAGGGGCAGAGACCCAGTACTTC. It translates to CASSLGTGAETQYF.

This clone came up once. The chain carries TRBV5-1 and TRBJ2-5; 7 positions match TRBD2. Per germline, CDR1 SGHRS and CDR2 YFSETQ. The CDR3 has 15 residues. V dropped 0 bases and J dropped 5; count of bases not matched to a gene: 7. CDR3 loop: CASSLGTTSRETQYF. The DNA of the CDR3 is TGCGCCAGCAGCTTGGGAACGACTAGCAGGGAGACCCAGTACTTC.

The rearrangement uses TRBV19 and TRBJ2-2, with 9 bases fitting TRBD1. Germline lookup yields CDR1 LNHDA and CDR2 SQIVND (reference sequence). V lost 10 bases to trimming and J lost 5 bases; unmatched junction nucleotides: 11. CDR3 length equals 15 residues. The CDR3 DNA reads as TGTGCCACCCTCCGGGACAGGGTAGGGACCGGGGAGCTGTTTTTT. Protein product: CATLRDRVGTGELFF.

The CDR3 reads CASGQGNNSPLHF. DNA of the CDR3: TGTGCCAGTGGACAGGGAAATAATTCACCCCTCCACTTT. V usage is TRBV2 and J usage is TRBJ1-6, with 8 positions matching TRBD1. In germline, CDR1 is SNHLY, CDR2 FYNNEI. The CDR3 loop spans 13 amino acids. V gave up 9 bases and J gave up 5 bases; unmatched junction bases: 3.

This chain joins TRBV18 and TRBJ1-1; 11 bases align to TRBD1. The ends lost 0 bases at V and 5 bases at J; junction bases unmatched: 5. This CDR3 is 16 amino acids long. Germline CDR1 reads KGHSH; CDR2 reads LQKENI. In nucleotides, the CDR3 is TGTGCCAGCTCACCACCTATCCGGGACAGGGGGACTGAAGCTTTCTTT. Protein product: CASSPPIRDRGTEAFF. Based on the CDR3 plus reference TRBV18 and TRBJ1-1, the full variable domain is NAGVMQNPRHLVRRRGQEARLRCSPMKGHSHVYWYRQLPEEGLKFMVYLQKENIIDESGMPKERFSAEFPKEGPSILRIQQVVRGDSAAYFCASSPPIRDRGTEAFFGQGTRLTVV.

The CDR3 here is CASNSPRTGEGDEQYF. The CDR3 nucleotides read TGTGCCAGCAACTCCCCCAGGACAGGGGAGGGGGACGAGCAGTACTTC. This rearrangement joins TRBV28 to TRBJ2-7; TRBD1 agrees at 9 bases. CDR1 and CDR2 (germline): MDHEN, SYDVKM. There are 16 residues in the CDR3. Unmatched junction bases numbered 15, after V lost 7 bases and J lost 5 bases.

The gene calls are TRBV2 and TRBJ2-5; TRBD2 might be the D (5 bases). Trimming pared 7 bases from V and 2 bases from J, leaving 14 bases between. CDR3 size: 14 residues. Germline V lookup: CDR1 SNHLY, CDR2 FYNNEI. The CDR3 here is CASTSLGEQETQYF. Written as DNA, the CDR3 is TGTGCCAGCACTAGTCTTGGGGAGCAAGAGACCCAGTACTTC.